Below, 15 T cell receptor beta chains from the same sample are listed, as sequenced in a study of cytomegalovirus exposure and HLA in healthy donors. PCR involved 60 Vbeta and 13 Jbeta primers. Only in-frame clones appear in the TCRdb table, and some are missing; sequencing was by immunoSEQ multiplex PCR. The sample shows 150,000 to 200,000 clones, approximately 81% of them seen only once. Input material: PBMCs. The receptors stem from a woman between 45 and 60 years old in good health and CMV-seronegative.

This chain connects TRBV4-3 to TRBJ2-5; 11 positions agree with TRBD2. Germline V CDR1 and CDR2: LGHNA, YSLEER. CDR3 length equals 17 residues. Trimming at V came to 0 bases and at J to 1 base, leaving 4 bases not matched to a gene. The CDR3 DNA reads TGCGCCAGCAGCCAAGAGCTAGCGGGGGGATTCCAAGAGACCCAGTACTTC. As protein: CASSQELAGGFQETQYF.

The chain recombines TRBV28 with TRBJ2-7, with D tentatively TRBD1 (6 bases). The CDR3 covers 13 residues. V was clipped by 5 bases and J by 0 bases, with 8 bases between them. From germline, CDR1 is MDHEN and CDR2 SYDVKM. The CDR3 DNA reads TGTGCCAGCAGTCCGACAGGCTCCTACGAGCAGTACTTC. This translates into CASSPTGSYEQYF.

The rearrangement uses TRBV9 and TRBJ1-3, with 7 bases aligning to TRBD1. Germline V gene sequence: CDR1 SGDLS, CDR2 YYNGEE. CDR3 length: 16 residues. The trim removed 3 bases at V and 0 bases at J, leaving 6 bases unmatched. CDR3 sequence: CASSARTGPSGNTIYF. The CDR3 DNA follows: TGTGCCAGCAGCGCACGGACAGGCCCCTCTGGAAACACCATATATTTT.

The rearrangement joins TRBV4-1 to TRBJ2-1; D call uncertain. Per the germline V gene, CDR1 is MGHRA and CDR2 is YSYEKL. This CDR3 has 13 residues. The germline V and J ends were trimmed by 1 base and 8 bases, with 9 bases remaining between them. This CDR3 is CASSQVWLHEQFF. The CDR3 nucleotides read TGCGCCAGCAGCCAAGTCTGGCTCCATGAGCAGTTCTTC.

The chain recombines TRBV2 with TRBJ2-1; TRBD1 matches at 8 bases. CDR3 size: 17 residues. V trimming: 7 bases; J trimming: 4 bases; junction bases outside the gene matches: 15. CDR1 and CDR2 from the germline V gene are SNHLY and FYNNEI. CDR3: CASIFDQGAVGYNEQFF. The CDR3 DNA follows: TGTGCCAGCATCTTTGACCAGGGGGCCGTTGGGTACAATGAGCAGTTCTTC.

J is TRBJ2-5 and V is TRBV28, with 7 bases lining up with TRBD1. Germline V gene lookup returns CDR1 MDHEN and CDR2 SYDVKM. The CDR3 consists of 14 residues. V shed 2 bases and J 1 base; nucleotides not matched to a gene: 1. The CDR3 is CASSLRDSQETQYF. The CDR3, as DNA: TGTGCCAGCAGTTTAAGGGACAGCCAAGAGACCCAGTACTTC.

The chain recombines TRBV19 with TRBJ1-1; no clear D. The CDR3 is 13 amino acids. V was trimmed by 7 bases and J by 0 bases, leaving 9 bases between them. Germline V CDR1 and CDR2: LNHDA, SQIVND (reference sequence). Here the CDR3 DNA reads TGTGCCAGTACCCTGACACTGAACACTGAAGCTTTCTTT. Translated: CASTLTLNTEAFF.

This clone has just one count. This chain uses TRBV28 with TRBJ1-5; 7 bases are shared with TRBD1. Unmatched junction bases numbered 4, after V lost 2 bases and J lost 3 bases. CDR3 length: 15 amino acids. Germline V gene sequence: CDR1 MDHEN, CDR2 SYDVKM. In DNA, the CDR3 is TGTGCCAGCAGTTTAACAGGGGCGAACAATCAGCCCCAGCATTTT. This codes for CASSLTGANNQPQHF.

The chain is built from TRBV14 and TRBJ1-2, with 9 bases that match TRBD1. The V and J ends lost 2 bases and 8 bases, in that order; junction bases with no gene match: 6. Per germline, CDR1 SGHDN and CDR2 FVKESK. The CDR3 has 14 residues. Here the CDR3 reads CASSQPGQGIGYTF. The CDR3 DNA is TGTGCCAGCAGCCAACCGGGACAGGGAATCGGCTACACCTTC.

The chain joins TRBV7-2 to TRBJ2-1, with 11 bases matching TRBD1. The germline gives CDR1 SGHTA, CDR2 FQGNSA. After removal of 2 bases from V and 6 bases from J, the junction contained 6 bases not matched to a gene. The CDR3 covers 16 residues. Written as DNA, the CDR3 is TGTGCCAGCAGCTTAACCCGGGACAGGGGGTCCAATGAGCAGTTCTTC. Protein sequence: CASSLTRDRGSNEQFF.

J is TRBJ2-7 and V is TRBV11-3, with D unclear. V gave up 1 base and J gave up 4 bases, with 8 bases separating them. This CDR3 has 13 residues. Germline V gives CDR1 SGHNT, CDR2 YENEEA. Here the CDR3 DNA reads TGTGCCAGCAGCTTAGCGGCAGGTTACGAGCAGTACTTC. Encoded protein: CASSLAAGYEQYF.

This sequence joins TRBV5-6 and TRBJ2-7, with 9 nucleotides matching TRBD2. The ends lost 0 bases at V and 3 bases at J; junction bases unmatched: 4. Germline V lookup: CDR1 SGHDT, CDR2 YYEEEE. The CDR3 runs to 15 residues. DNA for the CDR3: TGTGCCAGCAGCTTGGAGGCGGGAGGGCGCTACGAGCAGTACTTC. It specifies CASSLEAGGRYEQYF.

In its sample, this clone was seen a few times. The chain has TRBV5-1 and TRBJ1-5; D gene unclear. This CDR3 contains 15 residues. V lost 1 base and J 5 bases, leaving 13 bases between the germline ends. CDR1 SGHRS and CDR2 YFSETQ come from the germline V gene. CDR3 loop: CASSLLGRLDQPQHF. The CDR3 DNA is TGCGCCAGCAGCTTGCTGGGCAGGTTAGATCAGCCCCAGCATTTT.

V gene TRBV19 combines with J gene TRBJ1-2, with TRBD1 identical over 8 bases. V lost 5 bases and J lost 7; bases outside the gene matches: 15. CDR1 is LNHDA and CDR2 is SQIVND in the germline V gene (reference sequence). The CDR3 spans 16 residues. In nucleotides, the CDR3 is TGTGCCAGTAGTGTATCCGGGACAGGTCTTTCCGGTGGCTACACCTTC. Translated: CASSVSGTGLSGGYTF. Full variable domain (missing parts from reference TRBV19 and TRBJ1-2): DGGITQSPKYLFRKEGQNVTLSCEQNLNHDAMYWYRQDPGQGLRLIYYSQIVNDFQKGDIAEGYSVSREKKESFPLTVTSAQKNPTAFYLCASSVSGTGLSGGYTFGSGTRLTVV.

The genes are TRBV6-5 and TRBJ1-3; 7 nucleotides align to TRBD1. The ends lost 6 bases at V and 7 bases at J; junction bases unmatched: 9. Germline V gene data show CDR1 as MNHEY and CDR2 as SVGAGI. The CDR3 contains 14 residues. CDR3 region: CASRAGQRVNTIYF. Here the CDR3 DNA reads TGTGCCAGCAGGGCGGGACAGCGGGTGAACACCATATATTTT.